The 18 T cell receptor beta chains presented below share a single source sample, sequenced in a study of T-cell memory formation after mild COVID-19. MiXCR, applied by TCRdb to the 5' RACE reads, yields one record per CDR3 protein. This sample has about 110,000 distinct CDR3 sequences, with approximately 17% found just once. The sequenced sample consisted of PBMCs or a T cell subset sorted from them (not recorded which). The receptors shown here come from an adult woman who had mild COVID-19 (a few samples of this study predate the infection). Cell type and time point are not known.

This clonotype was detected many times. The genes are TRBV12-3 or TRBV12-4 and TRBJ2-7; D perhaps matches TRBD2 (7 bases). V gave up 4 bases and J gave up 3 bases, with 13 bases separating them. The CDR3 is made up of 14 amino acids. The CDR3: CASSSGGGGYEQYF. CDR3 nucleotides: TGTGCCAGCAGTTCCGGCGGGGGCGGCTACGAGCAGTACTTC.

This clonotype was seen just once. The junction and the germline gene differ at one end; a read error may be behind it. The V and J genes are TRBV24-1 and TRBJ2-1; D is possibly TRBD2 (5 bases). This CDR3 is built from 17 residues. Per the germline V gene, CDR1 is KGHDR and CDR2 is SFDVKD. The CDR3 loop is CATSDPATSSPDNEKFF. In DNA, the CDR3 is TGTGCCACCAGTGATCCAGCCACTAGTTCACCCGACAATGAGAAGTTCTTC.

This rearrangement joins TRBV7-9 to TRBJ2-2; D gene unclear. Trimming left V 4 bases short and J 3 bases short, with 15 bases between. Germline assignment: CDR1 SEHNR and CDR2 FQNEAQ (reference sequence). The CDR3 covers 16 residues. DNA for the CDR3: TGTGCCAGCAGCTCCCACCTACGGGTTGACACCGGGGAGCTGTTTTTT. It specifies CASSSHLRVDTGELFF.

The chain joins TRBV5-4 to TRBJ2-1; TRBD2 agrees at 8 bases. V lost 3 bases to trimming and J lost 1 base; unmatched junction nucleotides: 6. Germline assignment: CDR1 SGHNT and CDR2 YYREEE (reference sequence). This CDR3 contains 16 residues. In DNA, the CDR3 is TGTGCCAGCAGCTGGGCAGCGGGAGTGTCCTACAATGAGCAGTTCTTC. Amino acids: CASSWAAGVSYNEQFF.

This clonotype was counted a few times. V is TRBV5-1 and J is TRBJ2-1; 12 positions agree with TRBD2. The V and J ends lost 3 bases and 0 bases, in that order; junction bases with no gene match: 7. The CDR3 sequence is 18 residues long. Germline values: CDR1 SGHRS, CDR2 YFSETQ. The CDR3 protein is CASSSGLAGWSSYNEQFF. The CDR3 region has the DNA TGCGCCAGCAGCTCGGGACTAGCGGGCTGGAGCTCCTACAATGAGCAGTTCTTC. Looking up the rest from reference TRBV5-1 and TRBJ2-1 gives the full variable domain: KAGVTQTPRYLIKTRGQQVTLSCSPISGHRSVSWYQQTPGQGLQFLFEYFSETQRNKGNFPGRFSGRQFSNSRSEMNVSTLELGDSALYLCASSSGLAGWSSYNEQFFGPGTRLTVL.

This clonotype was seen only a few times. The chain uses TRBV25-1 and TRBJ1-1, with 8 bases identical to TRBD1. The germline V gene has CDR1 MGHDK and CDR2 SYGVNS. CDR3 length: 16 amino acids. With 5 bases clipped from V and 7 bases from J, the junction kept 15 bases outside the gene matches. CDR3 loop: CASSWGGRGREGEAFF. DNA of the CDR3: TGTGCCAGCAGTTGGGGGGGCAGGGGGCGAGAGGGTGAAGCTTTCTTT.

The V and J genes are TRBV6-5 and TRBJ2-1, with TRBD2 identical over 10 bases. This CDR3 is built from 15 residues. V was pared by 7 bases and J by 5 bases, with 8 bases of the junction left unmatched. The germline gives CDR1 MNHEY, CDR2 SVGAGI. The DNA of the CDR3 is TGTGCCAGCACCGTACTAGCGGGAAGTGACAATGAGCAGTTCTTC. Translating it yields CASTVLAGSDNEQFF.

This clonotype has at least ten counts. CDR3 nucleotides: TGTGCCAGCAGCAATATTCTAGCGGGGGCCTACGAGCAGTACTTC. Translating it yields CASSNILAGAYEQYF. The genes are TRBV5-4 and TRBJ2-7; 10 positions agree with TRBD2. The CDR3 is made up of 15 amino acids. V gave up 4 bases and J gave up 2 bases; unmatched junction bases: 6. CDR1 and CDR2 (germline): SGHNT, YYREEE (reference sequence).

This clonotype turned up a few times. The chain employs TRBV29-1 and TRBJ2-1, with TRBD1 matching 7 bases. J gave up 3 bases and V 6 bases, and 5 bases lay outside the gene matches. Germline CDR1 reads SQVTM; CDR2 reads ANQGSEA. The CDR3 consists of 13 residues. This CDR3 reads CSVTRDSYNEQFF. The CDR3 DNA sequence: TGCAGCGTGACGAGGGACAGCTACAATGAGCAGTTCTTC.

V and J are TRBV9 and TRBJ2-3; 8 bases map to TRBD2. Losses at the gene ends were 0 bases for V and 4 bases for J; bases not matched to a gene: 13. The V gene's germline CDR1 is SGDLS and CDR2 YYNGEE. The CDR3 has 18 residues. CDR3 residues: CASSVEDQASGWPDTQYF. CDR3 nucleotides: TGTGCCAGCAGCGTAGAGGACCAGGCTAGCGGGTGGCCAGATACGCAGTATTTT.

There are a few counts of this clonotype. V is TRBV9 and J is TRBJ2-7; 7 bases agree with TRBD2. The CDR3 length is 15 residues. V shed 0 bases, J shed 0 bases, and the junction held 3 bases outside the gene matches. Germline V gene data show CDR1 as SGDLS and CDR2 as YYNGEE. DNA for the CDR3: TGTGCCAGCAGCGTAGAAGCGGGGACCTCCTACGAGCAGTACTTC. It specifies CASSVEAGTSYEQYF. Full variable domain (missing parts from reference TRBV9 and TRBJ2-7): DSGVTQTPKHLITATGQRVTLRCSPRSGDLSVYWYQQSLDQGLQFLIQYYNGEERAKGNILERFSAQQFPDLHSELNLSSLELGDSALYFCASSVEAGTSYEQYFGPGTRLTVT.

The V gene is TRBV11-3, the J gene TRBJ2-7, with 10 bases identical to TRBD2. Germline CDR1 reads SGHNT; CDR2 reads YENEEA. This CDR3 spans 16 amino acids. After removal of 6 bases from V and 2 bases from J, the junction contained 10 bases not matched to a gene. In nucleotides, the CDR3 is TGTGCCAGCAGTCCTGAGCCCAGCGGGAGGGCCTACGAGCAGTACTTC. Its translation is CASSPEPSGRAYEQYF.

As to this clonotype: A read error may produce the germline difference seen at one junction end. The chain joins TRBV7-7 to TRBJ2-1, with D perhaps TRBD1 (6 bases). Germline CDR1 SSHAT, CDR2 FNYEAQ (reference sequence). This CDR3 region has 15 residues. CDR3 DNA sequence: TGTGCTAGCAGCGTCGACTCCTTTGACAGGTGTGAGCAGTTCTTC. This translates into CASSVDSFDRCEQFF.

This clonotype was counted between two and nine times. The V gene is TRBV5-4, the J gene TRBJ1-1; 9 bases match TRBD1. CDR1 is SGHNT, CDR2 YYREEE, per germline (reference sequence). The trim removed 3 bases at V and 3 bases at J, leaving 6 bases unmatched. The CDR3 is 15 residues long. The CDR3 protein is CASSSTGGADTEAFF. DNA of the CDR3: TGTGCCAGCAGCTCTACAGGGGGCGCGGACACTGAAGCTTTCTTT.

This clonotype was observed a few times. The rearrangement uses TRBV7-6 and TRBJ1-1, with D perhaps TRBD1 (5 bases). The CDR3 runs to 14 residues. V was pared by 5 bases and J by 11 bases, with 21 bases between. From germline, CDR1 is SGHVS and CDR2 FNYEAQ. CDR3 coding DNA: TGTGCCAGCAGCCTCTCTAGAGATCCTGGGGGGGCTTTCTTT. Protein sequence: CASSLSRDPGGAFF.

This clonotype was observed a handful of times. This chain connects TRBV6-5 to TRBJ2-5, with 15 nucleotides matching TRBD2. Germline assignment: CDR1 MNHEY and CDR2 SVGAGI. Trimming cost V 2 bases and J 4 bases; bases outside gene matches: 11. The CDR3 runs to 19 residues. The CDR3 reads CASSYKGTSGRPGGETQYF. The CDR3 DNA sequence: TGTGCCAGCAGTTACAAGGGGACTAGCGGGAGGCCCGGGGGAGAGACCCAGTACTTC.

Many counts were recorded for this clonotype. The CDR3 reads CASSLALGRHSYEQYF. The CDR3, as DNA: TGTGCCAGCAGCTTAGCGCTTGGGAGGCATTCCTACGAGCAGTACTTC. V is TRBV7-9 and J is TRBJ2-7, with TRBD2 as a possible D gene (6 bases). CDR1 SEHNR and CDR2 FQNEAQ come from the germline V gene (reference sequence). V lost 0 bases to trimming and J lost 1 base, with 13 bases between them. This CDR3 region has 16 residues.

The chain recombines TRBV2 with TRBJ2-7; no clear D gene. V was trimmed by 8 bases and J by 0 bases, leaving 14 bases between them. This CDR3 spans 14 amino acids. Germline V gene data show CDR1 as SNHLY and CDR2 as FYNNEI. This chain's CDR3 is CASSDPGRSYEQYF. CDR3 in DNA: TGTGCCAGCTCGGACCCAGGTCGCTCCTACGAGCAGTACTTC.